What follows are 32 T cell receptor beta chains derived from one specimen sequenced in a study. From the RT-PCR reads, TCRdb called clonotypes with MiXCR, one entry per CDR3 protein. The sample shows more than 550,000 distinct CDR3 sequences, more than 13% of them seen only once. The material sequenced was memory CD4+ T cells from blood. These receptors were collected from a female donor in good health, serving as a healthy control.

CDR3 residues: CASRIQGNTEAFF. The CDR3 nucleotides read TGTGCCAGCAGGATTCAAGGGAACACTGAAGCTTTCTTT. V and J are TRBV7-2 and TRBJ1-1; no definite D call. Trimming cost V 6 bases and J 1 base, with 9 bases left between them. Per the germline V gene, CDR1 is SGHTA and CDR2 is FQGNSA. The CDR3 runs 13 residues.

Ten or more counts support this clonotype. The junction departs from the called germline gene at one end, perhaps through a read error. This chain links TRBV4-1 with TRBJ2-6; no clear D. Germline CDR1 and CDR2: MGHRA and YSYEKL. CDR3 size: 14 residues. CDR3 region: CASSRSSEANVLTF. The CDR3 nucleotides read TGCGCCAGCAGCCGATCGTCTGAGGCCAACGTCCTGACTTTC.

The chain links TRBV7-2 to TRBJ2-1, with 14 nucleotides matching TRBD2. Looked up from germline, CDR1 is SGHTA and CDR2 is FQGNSA. The length of the CDR3 is 16 residues. Trimming at V came to 6 bases and at J to 10 bases, leaving 11 bases not matched to a gene. The CDR3 loop is CASRPPGTSGSREQFF. In DNA, the CDR3 is TGTGCCAGCAGGCCACCGGGGACTAGCGGGAGTAGGGAGCAGTTCTTC.

This clonotype was recorded a few times. This chain links TRBV20-1 with TRBJ1-5; D not resolved. Trimming stripped 1 base from V and 3 bases from J, with 10 bases between. This CDR3 is 14 amino acids long. Germline CDR1 DFQATT, CDR2 SNEGSKA (reference sequence). Here the CDR3 DNA reads TGCAGTGCTAGAGGAGGCACCGACAATCAGCCCCAGCATTTT. This gives the protein CSARGGTDNQPQHF.

This clonotype has more than one count but fewer than ten. The chain is built from TRBV6-2 or TRBV6-3 and TRBJ1-1; maybe TRBD1 (5 bases). Trimming left V 4 bases short and J 2 bases short, with 11 bases between. The CDR3 has 14 amino acids. CDR1 and CDR2 (germline): MNHEY, SVGEGT. CDR3 nucleotide sequence: TGTGCCAGCAGTTCTCAGGGTTTTAACACTGAAGCTTTCTTT. It codes for CASSSQGFNTEAFF.

This chain joins TRBV12-3 or TRBV12-4 and TRBJ2-7; perhaps D is TRBD1 or TRBD2 (7 bases each). Trimming took off 2 bases at V and 2 bases at J, with 13 bases between the two ends. This CDR3 is 15 amino acids long. DNA for the CDR3: TGTGCCAGCAGTTTATCCCCAGGGGGGGCCTACGAGCAGTACTTC. It codes for CASSLSPGGAYEQYF.

This clonotype was observed a few times. The rearrangement uses TRBV7-2 and TRBJ2-3; D call uncertain. Germline loops: CDR1 SGHTA, CDR2 FQGNSA. There are 14 residues in the CDR3. Deletions cut 3 bases from V and 2 bases from J, with 9 bases between. In nucleotides, the CDR3 is TGTGCCAGCAGCTTCCTACAGACCACAGATACGCAGTATTTT. Amino acids: CASSFLQTTDTQYF.

At least ten counts were recorded for this clonotype. The chain joins TRBV20-1 to TRBJ2-6; no firm D call. V lost 0 bases and J lost 1, with 4 bases in between. CDR3 size: 14 residues. CDR1 is DFQATT, CDR2 SNEGSKA, per germline (reference sequence). The CDR3 DNA sequence: TGCAGTGCTAGAGACTATTCTGGGGCCAACGTCCTGACTTTC. Protein: CSARDYSGANVLTF.

At least ten counts were recorded for this clonotype. V and J are TRBV20-1 and TRBJ2-1; 13 bases fit TRBD2. The length of the CDR3 is 16 residues. J lost 7 bases, V lost 2 bases, and 8 bases had no gene match. CDR1 and CDR2 (germline): DFQATT, SNEGSKA (reference sequence). As DNA, the CDR3 is TGCAGTGCTAGAACTTTGACTAGCGGGAGGTTAAATGAGCAGTTCTTC. It translates to CSARTLTSGRLNEQFF.

This clonotype occurred a few times. The rearrangement links TRBV28 to TRBJ2-2; 7 bases map to TRBD2. Unmatched junction bases numbered 6, after V lost 3 bases and J lost 5 bases. The CDR3 runs to 15 residues. Germline V gene sequence: CDR1 MDHEN, CDR2 SYDVKM. CDR3 residues: CASSFRRERTGELFF. The CDR3 DNA follows: TGTGCCAGCAGTTTCCGGCGGGAGAGGACCGGGGAGCTGTTTTTT. Filled out from reference TRBV28 and TRBJ2-2, the complete variable domain reads DVKVTQSSRYLVKRTGEKVFLECVQDMDHENMFWYRQDPGLGLRLIYFSYDVKMKEKGDIPEGYSVSREKKERFSLILESASTNQTSMYLCASSFRRERTGELFFGEGSRLTVL.

This clonotype showed up just a few times. This chain joins TRBV5-1 and TRBJ2-7, with 9 bases fitting TRBD1. Trimming cost V 4 bases and J 3 bases; bases outside gene matches: 11. This CDR3 is 16 amino acids long. CDR1 and CDR2 (germline): SGHRS, YFSETQ. Written as DNA, the CDR3 is TGCGCCAGCAGCCGGACAGCCGGACAGGGGAACTACGAGCAGTACTTC. Encoded protein: CASSRTAGQGNYEQYF.

Comments on this clonotype: The CDR3 carries no conserved terminal phenylalanine or tryptophan, so it likely arises from a read error. V is TRBV27 and J is TRBJ1-1, with D unclear. The length of the CDR3 is 14 residues. Trimming removed 5 bases from V and 0 bases from J, with 10 bases in between. The germline gives CDR1 MNHEY, CDR2 SMNVEV (reference sequence). The CDR3 sequence: CASSPRVVNTEAFL. Here the CDR3 DNA reads TGTGCCAGCAGTCCTCGGGTCGTGAACACTGAAGCTTTCTTA.

This sequence joins TRBV28 and TRBJ2-2; TRBD1 matches at 10 bases. The CDR3 spans 15 residues. Trimming at V came to 7 bases and at J to 2 bases, leaving 4 bases not matched to a gene. CDR1 MDHEN and CDR2 SYDVKM come from the germline V gene. The CDR3 protein is CASTRTGGNTGELFF. CDR3 DNA: TGTGCCAGCACGAGGACAGGGGGTAACACCGGGGAGCTGTTTTTT.

Details on this clonotype: One end of the junction does not line up with germline, which may come from a read error. The chain carries TRBV4-3 and TRBJ1-2; maybe TRBD1 (6 bases). The CDR3 is 13 residues long. The V gene's germline CDR1 is LGHNA and CDR2 YSLEER. CDR3 protein: CASSQDRGRGYNF. As DNA, the CDR3 is TGCGCCAGCAGCCAAGACAGGGGACGTGGCTACAACTTC.

With regard to this clonotype: One end of the junction varies from germline; a read error may be responsible. This chain links TRBV7-7 with TRBJ2-7; no clear D gene. CDR1 and CDR2 from the germline V gene are SSHAT and FNYEAQ (reference sequence). The CDR3 spans 13 residues. The CDR3 sequence: CASSPEWADEQYF. Here the CDR3 DNA reads TGTGCTAGCAGCCCGGAGTGGGCTGACGAGCAGTACTTC.

This clonotype was observed a few times. The chain uses TRBV10-3 and TRBJ1-2, with 9 bases fitting TRBD1. The CDR3 has 14 residues. Germline values: CDR1 ENHRY, CDR2 SYGVKD. J lost 6 bases, V lost 2 bases, and 4 bases had no gene match. The CDR3 is CAISEGDRVDGYTF. The CDR3 nucleotides read TGTGCCATCAGTGAGGGGGACAGGGTGGATGGCTACACCTTC.

This clonotype was observed many times. The chain has TRBV7-2 and TRBJ2-2; D is unclear. The CDR3 runs 15 residues. V lost 3 bases and J lost 4, with 12 bases in between. Per germline, CDR1 SGHTA and CDR2 FQGNSA. DNA for the CDR3: TGTGCCAGCAGCTTGGGCACCCTTTTCACCGGGGAGCTGTTTTTT. Translation: CASSLGTLFTGELFF.

The rearrangement uses TRBV7-3 and TRBJ2-2; TRBD2 matches at 10 bases. The CDR3 has 17 amino acids. Germline V gives CDR1 SGHTA, CDR2 FQGTGA. Trimming cost V 1 base and J 3 bases; bases outside gene matches: 5. CDR3 sequence reads: CASSLSVTSGHTGELFF. The CDR3 DNA follows: TGTGCCAGCAGCTTAAGCGTGACTAGCGGGCACACCGGGGAGCTGTTTTTT.

This clonotype was recorded a few times. This sequence joins TRBV20-1 and TRBJ2-7, with 13 bases identical to TRBD2. The junction had 1 base not matched to a gene; V was cut back by 0 bases and J by 2 bases. Germline V CDR1 and CDR2: DFQATT, SNEGSKA (reference sequence). The CDR3 length is 15 residues. In DNA, the CDR3 is TGCAGTGCTAGAGAAGGACTAGCGGGAGCCTACGAGCAGTACTTC. Translated: CSAREGLAGAYEQYF.

This chain connects TRBV6-5 to TRBJ2-7; maybe TRBD1 (5 bases). The CDR3 has 16 amino acids. Trimming shortened V by 7 bases and J by 2 bases, and 21 bases separated the two germline ends. Germline V gives CDR1 MNHEY, CDR2 SVGAGI. CDR3 sequence: CASNWGHHPVPYEQYF. The CDR3 nucleotides read TGTGCCAGCAACTGGGGCCACCACCCCGTCCCCTACGAGCAGTACTTC.

This clonotype has a handful of counts. This CDR3 reads CASTGGGLETQYF. The CDR3 DNA sequence: TGTGCCTCCACAGGGGGAGGGTTGGAGACCCAGTACTTC. The chain recombines TRBV9 with TRBJ2-5, with D maybe TRBD1 (8 bases). Trimming removed 10 bases at V and 5 bases at J, with 18 bases between. The germline gives CDR1 SGDLS, CDR2 YYNGEE. This CDR3 region has 13 residues.

This clonotype was seen repeatedly, ten times or more. The V gene is TRBV20-1, the J gene TRBJ1-4; 7 bases fit TRBD1. With V trimmed by 0 bases and J by 8 bases, 12 bases remained unmatched. The CDR3 extends over 16 amino acids. Germline assignment: CDR1 DFQATT and CDR2 SNEGSKA (reference sequence). The CDR3 sequence: CSARERTGTVLEKLFF. The CDR3, as DNA: TGCAGTGCTAGAGAACGAACCGGGACAGTACTAGAAAAACTGTTTTTT.

This clonotype was seen at least ten times. The chain combines TRBV29-1 with TRBJ2-3; D uncertain. The V gene's germline CDR1 is SQVTM and CDR2 ANQGSEA. The CDR3 loop spans 13 amino acids. V shed 7 bases and J shed 7 bases, with 18 bases lying between them. Written as DNA, the CDR3 is TGCAGCGGACGGGCCCCCCCTGGGAATACGCAGTATTTT. Protein product: CSGRAPPGNTQYF.

This chain connects TRBV2 to TRBJ2-3, with D possibly matching TRBD2 (6 bases). Germline-derived CDR1 and CDR2 are SNHLY and FYNNEI. There are 15 residues in the CDR3. V was shortened by 5 bases and J by 1 base, with 13 bases between the two germline ends. CDR3 DNA sequence: TGTGCCAGCAGTCCCTTCTCGGGGGGCACAGATACGCAGTATTTT. Its protein is CASSPFSGGTDTQYF.

The V and J genes are TRBV20-1 and TRBJ1-5; TRBD1 is a possible D gene (6 bases). The CDR3 totals 18 residues. The germline V and J ends were trimmed by 0 bases and 7 bases, with 25 bases remaining between them. Germline V gene lookup returns CDR1 DFQATT and CDR2 SNEGSKA (reference sequence). The CDR3 sequence: CSARDFGQGPRGPQPQHF. CDR3 sequence (DNA): TGCAGTGCTAGAGACTTTGGCCAGGGGCCAAGAGGTCCCCAGCCCCAGCATTTT.

The chain carries TRBV20-1 and TRBJ2-1; no clear D gene. CDR3 length equals 13 residues. The germline gives CDR1 DFQATT, CDR2 SNEGSKA (reference sequence). V was pared by 3 bases and J by 10 bases, with 16 bases between. As DNA, the CDR3 is TGCAGTGCTAGTCCCTTAGGCGGCGCGGAGCAGTTCTTC. It codes for CSASPLGGAEQFF.

This chain connects TRBV24-1 to TRBJ2-3, with TRBD1 identical over 8 bases. With 3 bases clipped from V and 7 bases from J, the junction kept 8 bases outside the gene matches. The CDR3 sequence is 15 residues long. Germline CDR1 KGHDR, CDR2 SFDVKD. CDR3 in DNA: TGTGCCACCAGTGATCAGGGGGCGCTTTCATATACGCAGTATTTT. Translated, it gives CATSDQGALSYTQYF.

The V call is TRBV6-6, the J call TRBJ1-1; maybe TRBD1 (5 bases). The V gene lost 5 bases and the J gene lost 8 bases, with 24 bases spanning the gap. The germline CDR1 and CDR2 sequences are MNHNY and SVGAGI (reference sequence). CDR3 size: 16 residues. The CDR3 sequence: CASSHSRQNPPGEAFF. For the CDR3, the DNA is TGTGCCAGCAGTCATAGTCGACAGAACCCTCCGGGAGAAGCTTTCTTT.

J is TRBJ1-5 and V is TRBV12-3 or TRBV12-4; D is possibly TRBD1 (5 bases). CDR3 length: 14 residues. The V end lost 5 bases, the J end lost 10 bases, and 18 bases lay between the germline ends. CDR3 in amino acids: CASSPARGGTPQHF. The CDR3 DNA is TGTGCCAGCAGTCCAGCCAGAGGAGGGACTCCCCAGCATTTT.

This sequence joins TRBV5-6 and TRBJ2-2, with TRBD1 identical over 7 bases. Germline V gene sequence: CDR1 SGHDT, CDR2 YYEEEE. V trimming: 1 base; J trimming: 1 base; junction bases outside the gene matches: 4. The CDR3 has 16 residues. For the CDR3, the DNA is TGTGCCAGCAGCTTGAGGGACAGCGGGAACACCGGGGAGCTGTTTTTT. Its protein product is CASSLRDSGNTGELFF.

The table lists this clonotype with many counts. The rearrangement joins TRBV29-1 to TRBJ2-7; TRBD1 might be the D (5 bases). Trimming removed 7 bases from V and 5 bases from J, with 15 bases in between. The CDR3 is 12 residues long. From germline, CDR1 is SQVTM and CDR2 ANQGSEA. CDR3 amino acids: CSAGRGSHEQYF. The DNA for the CDR3 is TGCAGCGCCGGAAGGGGTTCCCACGAGCAGTACTTC.

The chain employs TRBV12-3 or TRBV12-4 and TRBJ1-2; 11 bases align to TRBD1. The CDR3 sequence is 15 residues long. V was pared by 7 bases and J by 6 bases, with 10 bases of the junction left unmatched. In DNA form, the CDR3 reads TGTGCCAGCATCTCTAGGACAGGGGGCTTTCATGGCTACACCTTC. This encodes CASISRTGGFHGYTF.